What follows is one TCR beta chain and its context. Measured with immunoSEQ multiplex PCR; TCRdb has only the in-frame clones, and not every one. The sample contains about 80,000 clones, 85% to 90% of which appear only once. V lost 7 bases to trimming and J lost 3 bases, with 6 bases between them. This CDR3 is 11 amino acids long. The germline V gene has CDR1 MNHEY and CDR2 SVGAGI. This record comes from a study of control samples from healthy donors and cancer patients. The rearrangement links TRBV6-5 to TRBJ1-1; D ambiguous. The origin of this receptor is a woman aged 55-69 years in good health. The source material was blood. CDR3 nucleotide sequence: TGTGCCAGCACCCGGGACACTGAAGCTTTCTTT. This encodes CASTRDTEAFF.